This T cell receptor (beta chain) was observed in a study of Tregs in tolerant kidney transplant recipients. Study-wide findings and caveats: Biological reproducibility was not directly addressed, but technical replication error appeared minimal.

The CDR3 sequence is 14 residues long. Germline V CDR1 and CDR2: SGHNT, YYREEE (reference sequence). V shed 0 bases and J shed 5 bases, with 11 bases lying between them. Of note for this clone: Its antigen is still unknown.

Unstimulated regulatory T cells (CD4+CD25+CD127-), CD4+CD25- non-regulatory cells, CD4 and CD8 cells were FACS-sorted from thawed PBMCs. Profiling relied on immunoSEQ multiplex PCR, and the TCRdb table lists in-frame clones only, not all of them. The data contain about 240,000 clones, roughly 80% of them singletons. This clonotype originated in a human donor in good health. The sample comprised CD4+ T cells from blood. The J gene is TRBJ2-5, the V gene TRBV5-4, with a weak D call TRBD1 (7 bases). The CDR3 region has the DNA TGTGCCAGCAGCTTGGGACAGGGAGGCGAGACCCAGTACTTC. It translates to CASSLGQGGETQYF.